This TCR beta chain appears in the sequencing data of a study of OX40 agonist ivuxolimab in advanced cancers. The overall study: Dose-escalation subjects each had hepatocellular carcinoma, melanoma, renal cell or head and neck cancer.

Produced via immunoSEQ multiplex PCR; TCRdb's table is partial and in-frame only. The profile shows tens of thousands of clones, 65% to 85% of them singletons. Study-level points and caveats: Which antigen the expanded peripheral T cells recognized is unknown.

This clone was observed a single time. The antigen is undetermined. Other DNA sequences in this sample translate to the same CDR3. This CDR3 is built from 13 residues. Germline V gives CDR1 SGHAT, CDR2 FQNNGV. The rearrangement uses TRBV11-2 and TRBJ1-2; D gene unclear. The receptor was isolated from an adult with an advanced solid tumor such as melanoma, head and neck, liver or kidney cancer. Sequences were derived from CD4+ or CD8+ T cells sorted from blood, sampled in a trial of the OX40 agonist ivuxolimab. CDR3: CASSLGPNYGYTF. CDR3 DNA sequence: TGTGCTAGTTCCTTAGGTCCTAACTATGGCTACACCTTC.